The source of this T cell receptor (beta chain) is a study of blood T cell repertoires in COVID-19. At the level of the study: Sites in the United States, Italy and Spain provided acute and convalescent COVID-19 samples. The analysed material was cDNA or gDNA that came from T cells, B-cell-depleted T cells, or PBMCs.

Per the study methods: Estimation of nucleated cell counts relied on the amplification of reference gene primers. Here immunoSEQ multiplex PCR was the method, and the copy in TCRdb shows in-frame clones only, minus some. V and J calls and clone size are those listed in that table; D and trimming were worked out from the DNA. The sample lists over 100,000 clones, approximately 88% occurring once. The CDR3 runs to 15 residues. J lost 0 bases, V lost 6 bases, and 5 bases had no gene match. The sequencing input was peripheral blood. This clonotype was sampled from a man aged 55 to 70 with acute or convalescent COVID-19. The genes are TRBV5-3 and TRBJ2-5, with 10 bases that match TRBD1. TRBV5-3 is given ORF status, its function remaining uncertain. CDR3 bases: TGTGCCAGAAACTACGGGACAGGGGACCAAGAGACCCAGTACTTC. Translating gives CARNYGTGDQETQYF.